The sequence of this TCR beta chain was determined in a study of CD8+CD57+ T cells in acquired aplastic anemia. Study-level findings and limits: Patient and control CD8+ Simpson's diversity was not significantly different.

The CDR3 sequence is 14 residues long. The ends were cut back, 6 bases at V and 3 bases at J, with 12 bases in the middle. Per the germline V gene, CDR1 is LNHDA and CDR2 is SQIVND (reference sequence). Flow cytometry had shown expanded CD8+CD57+ cells in the patients chosen for sequencing. Both TCR beta VDJ combination and CDR3 sequence profiling were carried out. Genomic DNA was the template for this profiling. TCRdb used MiXCR to reprocess the reads, holding one entry per CDR3 protein. The data contain about 470,000 distinct CDR3 sequences, over 25% of them seen just once; the ten biggest clones take up approximately 0.82%. This clonotype appeared many times. Its antigen is undetermined.

The sequence came from a human donor with aplastic anemia. V usage is TRBV19 and J usage is TRBJ1-5, with TRBD1 as a possible D gene (5 bases). Sequenced: sorted CD4+, CD8+, or CD8+CD57+ T cells (not recorded which) from PBMCs. CDR3 DNA sequence: TGTGCCAGTAGAATGGGTGGGACCAATCAGCCCCAGCATTTT. Its translation is CASRMGGTNQPQHF.